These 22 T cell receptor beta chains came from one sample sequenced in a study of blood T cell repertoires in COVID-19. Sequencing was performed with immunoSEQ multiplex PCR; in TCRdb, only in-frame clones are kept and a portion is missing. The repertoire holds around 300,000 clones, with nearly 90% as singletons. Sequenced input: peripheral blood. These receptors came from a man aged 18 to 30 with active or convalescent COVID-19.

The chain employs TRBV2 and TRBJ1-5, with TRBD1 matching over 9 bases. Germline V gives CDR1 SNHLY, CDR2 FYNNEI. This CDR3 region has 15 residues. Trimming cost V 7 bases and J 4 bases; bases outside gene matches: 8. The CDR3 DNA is TGTGCCAGCACCCCGGGACAGGGTTATAATCAGCCCCAGCATTTT. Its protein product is CASTPGQGYNQPQHF.

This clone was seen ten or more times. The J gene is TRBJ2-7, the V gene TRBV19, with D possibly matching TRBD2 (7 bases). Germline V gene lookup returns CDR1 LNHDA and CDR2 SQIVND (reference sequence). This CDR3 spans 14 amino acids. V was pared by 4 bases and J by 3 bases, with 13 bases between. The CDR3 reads CASSKRGGLYEQYF. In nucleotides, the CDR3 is TGTGCCAGTAGTAAAAGGGGGGGGCTCTACGAGCAGTACTTC.

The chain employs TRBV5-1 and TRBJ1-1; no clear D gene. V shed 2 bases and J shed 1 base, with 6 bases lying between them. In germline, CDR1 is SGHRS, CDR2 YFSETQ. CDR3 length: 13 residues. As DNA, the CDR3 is TGCGCCAGCAGCTTTGGCAGGAACACTGAAGCTTTCTTT. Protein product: CASSFGRNTEAFF. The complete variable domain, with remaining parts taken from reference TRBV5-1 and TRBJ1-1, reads KAGVTQTPRYLIKTRGQQVTLSCSPISGHRSVSWYQQTPGQGLQFLFEYFSETQRNKGNFPGRFSGRQFSNSRSEMNVSTLELGDSALYLCASSFGRNTEAFFGQGTRLTVV.

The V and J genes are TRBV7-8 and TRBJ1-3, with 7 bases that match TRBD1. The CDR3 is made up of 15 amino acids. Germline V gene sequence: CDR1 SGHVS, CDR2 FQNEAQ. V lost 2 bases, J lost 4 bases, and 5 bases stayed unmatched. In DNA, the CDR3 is TGTGCCAGCAGCTTATGGGGACAGAGAGGAAACACCATATATTTT. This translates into CASSLWGQRGNTIYF.

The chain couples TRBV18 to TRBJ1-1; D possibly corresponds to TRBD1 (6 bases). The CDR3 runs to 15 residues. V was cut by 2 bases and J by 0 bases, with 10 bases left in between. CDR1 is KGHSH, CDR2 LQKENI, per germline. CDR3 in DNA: TGTGCCAGCTCACCATCCGGACAGATGAACACTGAAGCTTTCTTT. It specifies CASSPSGQMNTEAFF.

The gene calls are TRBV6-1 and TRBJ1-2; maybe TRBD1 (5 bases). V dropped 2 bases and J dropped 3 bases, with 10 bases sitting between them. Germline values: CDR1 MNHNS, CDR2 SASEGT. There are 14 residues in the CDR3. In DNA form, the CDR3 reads TGTGCCAGCAGTGAATTAGGGGCTGACTATGGCTACACCTTC. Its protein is CASSELGADYGYTF.

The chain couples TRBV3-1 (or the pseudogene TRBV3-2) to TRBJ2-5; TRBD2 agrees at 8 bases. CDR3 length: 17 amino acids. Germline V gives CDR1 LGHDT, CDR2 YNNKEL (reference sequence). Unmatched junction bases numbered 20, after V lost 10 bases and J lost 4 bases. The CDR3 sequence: CATRSGGGQGPGETQYF. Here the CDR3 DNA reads TGTGCCACCAGGTCGGGGGGGGGCCAGGGCCCAGGAGAGACCCAGTACTTC.

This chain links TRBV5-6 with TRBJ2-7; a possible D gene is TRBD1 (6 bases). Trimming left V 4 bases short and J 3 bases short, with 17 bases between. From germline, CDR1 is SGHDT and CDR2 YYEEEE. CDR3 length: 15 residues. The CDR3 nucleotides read TGTGCCAGCAGCCCTAATGGACAGCTGAACTACGAGCAGTACTTC. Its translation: CASSPNGQLNYEQYF.

CDR3 in DNA: TGTGCCAGCGGCCCTCAGCGTGGCTACACCTTC. It is translated as CASGPQRGYTF. The J gene is TRBJ1-2, the V gene TRBV6-6; D not resolved. With 8 bases removed from V and 7 bases from J, the gap between germline ends came to 11 bases. The CDR3 has 11 residues. Per germline, CDR1 MNHNY and CDR2 SVGAGI (reference sequence).

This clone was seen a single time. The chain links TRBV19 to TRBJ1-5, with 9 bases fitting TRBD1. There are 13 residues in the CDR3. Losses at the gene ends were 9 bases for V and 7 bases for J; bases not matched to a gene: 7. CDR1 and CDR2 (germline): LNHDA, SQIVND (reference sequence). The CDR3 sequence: CASSQGAYQPQHF. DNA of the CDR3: TGTGCCAGCTCACAGGGGGCTTACCAGCCCCAGCATTTT.

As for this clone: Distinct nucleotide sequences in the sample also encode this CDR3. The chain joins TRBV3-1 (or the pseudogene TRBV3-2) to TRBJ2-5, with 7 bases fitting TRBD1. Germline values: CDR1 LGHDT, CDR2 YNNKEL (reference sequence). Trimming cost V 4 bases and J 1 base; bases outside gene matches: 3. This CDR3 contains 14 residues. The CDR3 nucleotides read TGTGCCAGCAGCCTAACAGGGGTCCAAGAGACCCAGTACTTC. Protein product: CASSLTGVQETQYF.

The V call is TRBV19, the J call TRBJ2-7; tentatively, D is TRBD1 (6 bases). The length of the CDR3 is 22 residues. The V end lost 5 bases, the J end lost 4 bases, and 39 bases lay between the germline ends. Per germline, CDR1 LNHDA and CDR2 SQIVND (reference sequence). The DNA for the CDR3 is TGTGCCAGTAGTCCAAGAGTCGCGTTCCGACAGGAAGTTGAAGTTGATCCTTACGAGCAGTACTTC. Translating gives CASSPRVAFRQEVEVDPYEQYF.

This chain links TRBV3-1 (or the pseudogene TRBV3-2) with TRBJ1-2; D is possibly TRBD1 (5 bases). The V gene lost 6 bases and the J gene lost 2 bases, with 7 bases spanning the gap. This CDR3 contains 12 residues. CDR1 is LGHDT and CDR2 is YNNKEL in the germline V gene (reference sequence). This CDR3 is CASSPGNYGYTF. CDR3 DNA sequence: TGTGCCAGCAGTCCAGGGAACTATGGCTACACCTTC.

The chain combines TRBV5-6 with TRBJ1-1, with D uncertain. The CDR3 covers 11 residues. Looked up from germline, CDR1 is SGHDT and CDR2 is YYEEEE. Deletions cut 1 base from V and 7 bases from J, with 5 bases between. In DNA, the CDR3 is TGTGCCAGCAGCTTGTACGGTGAAGCTTTCTTT. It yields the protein CASSLYGEAFF.

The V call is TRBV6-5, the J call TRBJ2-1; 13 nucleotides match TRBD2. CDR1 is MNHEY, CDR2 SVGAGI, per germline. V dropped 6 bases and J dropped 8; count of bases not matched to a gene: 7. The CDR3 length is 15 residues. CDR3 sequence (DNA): TGTGCCAGCAGACTACTAGCGGGGGGGGGCGATGAGCAGTTCTTC. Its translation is CASRLLAGGGDEQFF.

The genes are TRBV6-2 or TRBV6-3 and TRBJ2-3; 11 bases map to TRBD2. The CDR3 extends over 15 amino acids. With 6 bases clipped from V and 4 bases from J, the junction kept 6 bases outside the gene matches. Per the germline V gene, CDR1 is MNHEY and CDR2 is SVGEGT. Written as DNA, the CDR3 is TGTGCCAGCAGCCGTAGCGGGGGGGCTCCAGATACGCAGTATTTT. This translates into CASSRSGGAPDTQYF.

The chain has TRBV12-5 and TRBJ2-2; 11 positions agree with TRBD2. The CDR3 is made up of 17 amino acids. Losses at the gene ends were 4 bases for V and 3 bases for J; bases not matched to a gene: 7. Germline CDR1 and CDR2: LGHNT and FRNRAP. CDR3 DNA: TGTGCTAGTGGTTCGATCCTAGCGGGGGGTTACACCGGGGAGCTGTTTTTT. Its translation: CASGSILAGGYTGELFF.

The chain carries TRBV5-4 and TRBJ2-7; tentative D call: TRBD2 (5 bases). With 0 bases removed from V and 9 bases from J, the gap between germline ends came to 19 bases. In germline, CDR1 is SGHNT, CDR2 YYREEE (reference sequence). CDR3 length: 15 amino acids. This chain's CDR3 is CASSLAGGPLRGQYF. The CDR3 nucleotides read TGTGCCAGCAGCTTGGCAGGAGGACCCCTACGAGGGCAGTACTTC.

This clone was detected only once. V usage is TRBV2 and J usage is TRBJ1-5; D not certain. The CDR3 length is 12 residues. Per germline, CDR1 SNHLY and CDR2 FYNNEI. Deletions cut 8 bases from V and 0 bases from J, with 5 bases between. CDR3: CASEGSNQPQHF. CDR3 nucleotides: TGTGCCAGCGAGGGTAGCAATCAGCCCCAGCATTTT.

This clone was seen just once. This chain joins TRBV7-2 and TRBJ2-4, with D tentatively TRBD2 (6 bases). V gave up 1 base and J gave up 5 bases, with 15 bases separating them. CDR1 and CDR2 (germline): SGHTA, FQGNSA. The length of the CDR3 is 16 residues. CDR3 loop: CASSLVWAGRQNIQYF. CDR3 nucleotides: TGTGCCAGCAGCTTAGTCTGGGCGGGACGACAAAACATTCAGTACTTC.

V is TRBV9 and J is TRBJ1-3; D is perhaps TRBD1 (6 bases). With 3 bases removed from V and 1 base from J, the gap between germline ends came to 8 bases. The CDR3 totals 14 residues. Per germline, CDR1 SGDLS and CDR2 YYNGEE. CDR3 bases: TGTGCCAGCAGCGAGGGGGGGTCTGGAAACACCATATATTTT. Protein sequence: CASSEGGSGNTIYF.

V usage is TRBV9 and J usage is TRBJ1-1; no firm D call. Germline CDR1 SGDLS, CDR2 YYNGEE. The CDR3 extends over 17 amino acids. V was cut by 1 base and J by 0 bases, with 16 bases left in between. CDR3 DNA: TGTGCCAGCAGCGTAAAAGCTCTCGTGTCTCTGAACACTGAAGCTTTCTTT. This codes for CASSVKALVSLNTEAFF.